These 31 T cell receptor beta chains were all obtained from the same sample, sequenced in a study of cytomegalovirus exposure and HLA in healthy donors. The PCR ran on 60 Vbeta and 13 Jbeta primers. Profiled with immunoSEQ multiplex PCR; TCRdb holds only in-frame clones, not every one. The sample holds around 110,000 clones, approximately 80% seen once. Sequencing was carried out using PBMCs. The receptors here all came from a woman in her thirties in good health and CMV-seronegative.

This sequence joins TRBV6-1 and TRBJ2-5; the match to TRBD2 covers 10 bases. The junction had 13 bases not matched to a gene; V was cut back by 1 base and J by 5 bases. CDR3 length equals 18 residues. Germline V gene lookup returns CDR1 MNHNS and CDR2 SASEGT. This CDR3 is CASSEGKASGSLGETQYF. The CDR3 nucleotides are TGTGCCAGCAGTGAAGGAAAGGCTAGCGGGAGTCTAGGGGAGACCCAGTACTTC.

The chain recombines TRBV7-2 with TRBJ2-3; 10 nucleotides line up with TRBD2. Germline trimming cut 11 bases from V and 0 bases from J; bases unmatched to any gene: 11. This CDR3 contains 16 residues. The V gene's germline CDR1 is SGHTA and CDR2 FQGNSA. CDR3 sequence (DNA): TGTGCCTCCAACTCCAGGACTAGCGGAAGCACAGATACGCAGTATTTT. Residues: CASNSRTSGSTDTQYF.

Here the CDR3 DNA reads TGTGCCAGCAGTCCAATGGACAGGGGCTCCTACGAGCAGTACTTC. This gives the protein CASSPMDRGSYEQYF. This sequence joins TRBV27 and TRBJ2-5; 9 nucleotides align to TRBD1. The better agreement between TRBJ2-7 and the DNA end casts doubt on the J call. Germline CDR1 is MNHEY and CDR2 is SMNVEV (reference sequence). This CDR3 is 15 amino acids long.

The rearrangement links TRBV6-6 to TRBJ2-2, with TRBD2 matching 8 bases. From germline, CDR1 is MNHNY and CDR2 SVGAGI (reference sequence). After removal of 5 bases from V and 4 bases from J, the junction contained 6 bases not matched to a gene. This CDR3 has 15 amino acids. The CDR3 spells CASSPGLDPTGELFF. The CDR3 region has the DNA TGTGCCAGCAGTCCGGGACTAGACCCCACCGGGGAGCTGTTTTTT.

A single count supports this clone. This chain uses TRBV5-4 with TRBJ2-1, with 8 bases identical to TRBD2. The CDR3 sequence is 16 residues long. The ends lost 0 bases at V and 10 bases at J; junction bases unmatched: 12. Germline V lookup: CDR1 SGHNT, CDR2 YYREEE (reference sequence). For the CDR3, the DNA is TGTGCCAGCAGCTTGGTCTACGGGAGGGCCATAGGCGAGCAGTTCTTC. It yields the protein CASSLVYGRAIGEQFF.

The chain has TRBV7-2 and TRBJ2-2, with TRBD1 as a possible D gene (5 bases). Germline V gene lookup returns CDR1 SGHTA and CDR2 FQGNSA. V was shortened by 2 bases and J by 4 bases, with 11 bases between the two germline ends. This CDR3 is 15 amino acids long. CDR3 region: CASSLRGPPTGELFF. The CDR3 coding sequence is TGTGCCAGCAGCTTAAGGGGCCCCCCCACCGGGGAGCTGTTTTTT.

This clone was detected once. The V call is TRBV5-4, the J call TRBJ2-1; TRBD2 aligns across 8 bases. The V gene's germline CDR1 is SGHNT and CDR2 YYREEE (reference sequence). The J segment lost 0 bases and the V segment lost 1 base, leaving 0 bases of the junction unmatched. The CDR3 is 15 residues long. CDR3 nucleotide sequence: TGTGCCAGCAGCTTGCGGGAGGGCTCCTACAATGAGCAGTTCTTC. Its translation: CASSLREGSYNEQFF. Variable domain in full (rest from reference TRBV5-4 and TRBJ2-1): ETGVTQSPTHLIKTRGQQVTLRCSSQSGHNTVSWYQQALGQGPQFIFQYYREEENGRGNFPPRFSGLQFPNYSSELNVNALELDDSALYLCASSLREGSYNEQFFGPGTRLTVL.

The V call is TRBV28, the J call TRBJ2-7; D is unclear. V was shortened by 3 bases and J by 4 bases, with 10 bases between the two germline ends. The CDR3 has 13 residues. Germline CDR1 reads MDHEN; CDR2 reads SYDVKM. The DNA for the CDR3 is TGTGCCAGCAGTTTTAGCACAAAATACGAGCAGTACTTC. This encodes CASSFSTKYEQYF. Looking up the rest from reference TRBV28 and TRBJ2-7 gives the full variable domain: DVKVTQSSRYLVKRTGEKVFLECVQDMDHENMFWYRQDPGLGLRLIYFSYDVKMKEKGDIPEGYSVSREKKERFSLILESASTNQTSMYLCASSFSTKYEQYFGPGTRLTVT.

This chain links TRBV2 with TRBJ2-1; D gene unclear. This CDR3 has 16 residues. Trimming shortened V by 1 base and J by 3 bases, and 13 bases separated the two germline ends. Germline lookup yields CDR1 SNHLY and CDR2 FYNNEI. CDR3 in DNA: TGTGCCAGCAGTGAAGACCCAGCGTGGAGCTACAATGAGCAGTTCTTC. Its protein is CASSEDPAWSYNEQFF.

The gene calls are TRBV25-1 and TRBJ1-1; tentatively, D is TRBD1 (6 bases). V was trimmed by 0 bases and J by 10 bases, leaving 15 bases between them. Germline values: CDR1 MGHDK, CDR2 SYGVNS. The CDR3 loop spans 14 amino acids. The CDR3 DNA reads TGTGCCAGCAGTGAATACCCCCCCCAGGGGAGAGCTTTCTTT. Translation gives CASSEYPPQGRAFF. Full variable domain (remainder filled in from reference TRBV25-1 and TRBJ1-1): EADIYQTPRYLVIGTGKKITLECSQTMGHDKMYWYQQDPGMELHLIHYSYGVNSTEKGDLSSESTVSRIRTEHFPLTLESARPSHTSQYLCASSEYPPQGRAFFGQGTRLTVV.

This clone was seen a single time. The chain carries TRBV6-6 and TRBJ2-1, with 9 bases identical to TRBD2. Germline CDR1 and CDR2: MNHNY and SVGAGI (reference sequence). Trimming took 0 bases from V and 8 from J; bases not matched to a gene: 2. This CDR3 is 14 amino acids long. The CDR3: CASSYSGTSYEQFF. The CDR3 nucleotides are TGTGCCAGCAGTTACTCGGGGACTAGCTATGAGCAGTTCTTC.

The chain couples TRBV15 to TRBJ1-1, with 8 positions matching TRBD1. CDR3 length equals 16 residues. The germline V gene encodes CDR1 LNHNV and CDR2 YYDKDF (reference sequence). V lost 1 base, J lost 5 bases, and 9 bases stayed unmatched. Here the CDR3 reads CATSRGLRGRTTEAFF. The CDR3 DNA reads TGTGCCACCAGCAGAGGCCTCAGGGGGCGGACGACTGAAGCTTTCTTT.

The V and J genes are TRBV28 and TRBJ2-1; TRBD2 is a possible D gene (6 bases). Trimming took 8 bases from V and 2 from J, leaving 19 bases between them. The CDR3 has 16 amino acids. Germline V lookup: CDR1 MDHEN, CDR2 SYDVKM. The CDR3 spells CASAGLGGATYNEQFF. The CDR3 nucleotides are TGTGCCAGCGCGGGACTGGGCGGGGCTACCTACAATGAGCAGTTCTTC.

The chain recombines TRBV23-1 with TRBJ2-2; tentative D call: TRBD1 (5 bases). TRBV23-1 qualifies as an ORF whose function is uncertain. The CDR3 runs 17 residues. Trimming cost V 2 bases and J 2 bases, with 15 bases left between them. CDR3 sequence (DNA): TGCGCCAGCAGTCAAACCCTCTACGACAGAAACACCGGGGAGCTGTTTTTT. Translated, it gives CASSQTLYDRNTGELFF.

To note about this clone: The same CDR3 arises from other DNA sequences in this sample as well. DNA of the CDR3: TGTGCCAGTAGTATAAGGCTAGCGGGATCCCTCTCTGGGGCCAACGTCCTGACTTTC. Its protein is CASSIRLAGSLSGANVLTF. This chain uses TRBV19 with TRBJ2-6, with 9 nucleotides matching TRBD2. Germline V gene lookup returns CDR1 LNHDA and CDR2 SQIVND (reference sequence). V lost 2 bases, J lost 0 bases, and 8 bases stayed unmatched. The CDR3 covers 19 residues.

The chain couples TRBV6-5 to TRBJ1-3, with D perhaps matching TRBD1 (6 bases). In germline, CDR1 is MNHEY, CDR2 SVGAGI. Trimming took off 5 bases at V and 2 bases at J, with 13 bases between the two ends. This CDR3 comprises 15 residues. CDR3: CASSRTGTAGNTIYF. In DNA form, the CDR3 reads TGTGCCAGCAGTAGAACAGGGACGGCTGGAAACACCATATATTTT.

This clone has just one count. The chain links TRBV15 to TRBJ2-7, with TRBD1 matching 8 bases. The CDR3 is made up of 15 amino acids. Trimming took 2 bases from V and 5 from J; bases not matched to a gene: 8. Germline V gene data show CDR1 as LNHNV and CDR2 as YYDKDF (reference sequence). The chain's CDR3 is CATSRQDRDGNEQYF. CDR3 sequence (DNA): TGTGCCACCAGCAGACAGGACAGGGATGGGAACGAGCAGTACTTC.

CDR3 nucleotide sequence: TGTGCCAGCAGCTTCGGGCTAGCGGGAGCGGCCGGGGAGCTGTTTTTT. It translates to CASSFGLAGAAGELFF. The rearrangement uses TRBV5-4 and TRBJ2-2; 10 nucleotides align to TRBD2. The V gene end was trimmed by 2 bases and the J gene end by 6 bases; junction bases not matched to a gene: 7. The CDR3 has 16 amino acids. Germline V gene lookup returns CDR1 SGHNT and CDR2 YYREEE (reference sequence).

This clone was observed a handful of times. The chain joins TRBV7-9 to TRBJ2-3, with D possibly matching TRBD2 (5 bases). The germline V gene has CDR1 SEHNR and CDR2 FQNEAQ (reference sequence). The V gene lost 8 bases and the J gene lost 3 bases, with 24 bases spanning the gap. The CDR3 covers 17 residues. The CDR3, as DNA: TGTGCCAGCGGTAAGCGCGGCCCCCGGGAAGGGACAGATACGCAGTATTTT. It is translated as CASGKRGPREGTDTQYF.

The chain joins TRBV7-2 to TRBJ2-7; 7 nucleotides line up with TRBD2. V lost 3 bases and J lost 3; bases outside the gene matches: 8. Germline V gene lookup returns CDR1 SGHTA and CDR2 FQGNSA. The CDR3 totals 15 residues. CDR3 in amino acids: CASSFVLGGGYEQYF. CDR3 DNA: TGTGCCAGCAGCTTTGTCCTGGGGGGGGGCTACGAGCAGTACTTC.

Written as DNA, the CDR3 is TGTGCCAGCAGTGACGCGGTTGACGAGCAGTACTTC. Residues: CASSDAVDEQYF. V gene TRBV2 combines with J gene TRBJ2-7; D is unclear. Germline V gene sequence: CDR1 SNHLY, CDR2 FYNNEI. CDR3 length equals 12 residues. Trimming removed 3 bases at V and 5 bases at J, with 8 bases between.

The V call is TRBV18, the J call TRBJ2-5; D remains unclear. V was cut by 3 bases and J by 7 bases, with 15 bases left in between. The length of the CDR3 is 14 residues. Germline CDR1 is KGHSH and CDR2 is LQKENI. CDR3 DNA: TGTGCCAGCTCACCCCCGGGTGTCCGAATGACCCAGTACTTC. Amino acid sequence: CASSPPGVRMTQYF.

The V gene is TRBV5-1, the J gene TRBJ1-5, with 8 bases that match TRBD1. V gave up 4 bases and J gave up 2 bases; unmatched junction bases: 2. The CDR3 covers 14 residues. The V gene's germline CDR1 is SGHRS and CDR2 YFSETQ. CDR3 nucleotide sequence: TGCGCCAGCAGCCCGGGACAGGGCAATCAGCCCCAGCATTTT. It encodes CASSPGQGNQPQHF.

The chain combines TRBV18 with TRBJ2-3, with D perhaps matching TRBD1 (6 bases). CDR1 is KGHSH and CDR2 is LQKENI in the germline V gene. The CDR3 is 13 residues long. The ends were cut back, 5 bases at V and 3 bases at J, with 9 bases in the middle. CDR3 sequence (DNA): TGTGCCAGCTCATCGGACAGTACAGATACGCAGTATTTT. This sequence encodes CASSSDSTDTQYF.

The chain employs TRBV6-5 and TRBJ2-6; D is possibly TRBD2 (6 bases). The germline V and J ends were trimmed by 1 base and 2 bases, with 9 bases remaining between them. Germline V gene lookup returns CDR1 MNHEY and CDR2 SVGAGI. The CDR3 sequence is 16 residues long. CDR3 nucleotide sequence: TGTGCCAGCAGTTACTTAGGAGGGGCTGGGGCCAACGTCCTGACTTTC. This encodes CASSYLGGAGANVLTF.

The V call is TRBV15, the J call TRBJ2-5; D gene uncertain. The CDR3 is 13 amino acids. V was clipped by 0 bases and J by 4 bases, with 6 bases between them. In germline, CDR1 is LNHNV, CDR2 YYDKDF (reference sequence). The CDR3 here is CATSRDFGETQYF. The CDR3 DNA is TGTGCCACCAGCAGAGATTTCGGAGAGACCCAGTACTTC.

The chain has TRBV7-9 and TRBJ2-7; the match to TRBD1 covers 12 bases. This CDR3 has 15 residues. Germline-derived CDR1 and CDR2 are SEHNR and FQNEAQ (reference sequence). With 5 bases clipped from V and 5 bases from J, the junction kept 7 bases outside the gene matches. The CDR3, as DNA: TGTGCCAGCAGCCGCCGGGACAGGGGGCGCGACGAGCAGTACTTC. This encodes CASSRRDRGRDEQYF.

V gene TRBV5-1 combines with J gene TRBJ2-7; TRBD1 aligns across 9 bases. The CDR3 is 15 amino acids. V was clipped by 1 base and J by 6 bases; unmatched bases: 8. Germline V gene sequence: CDR1 SGHRS, CDR2 YFSETQ. The CDR3 sequence is CASSLRTGVLGEQYF. The CDR3 nucleotides read TGCGCCAGCAGCTTGAGGACAGGGGTTTTGGGCGAGCAGTACTTC. The full variable domain, rest sourced from reference TRBV5-1 and TRBJ2-7, is KAGVTQTPRYLIKTRGQQVTLSCSPISGHRSVSWYQQTPGQGLQFLFEYFSETQRNKGNFPGRFSGRQFSNSRSEMNVSTLELGDSALYLCASSLRTGVLGEQYFGPGTRLTVT.

V is TRBV28 and J is TRBJ1-3; D might be TRBD1 (5 bases). CDR3 length: 15 residues. V lost 6 bases and J 0 bases, leaving 12 bases between the germline ends. Per the germline V gene, CDR1 is MDHEN and CDR2 is SYDVKM. The CDR3 loop reads CASRPQDHSGNTIYF. In nucleotides, the CDR3 is TGTGCCAGCAGGCCACAGGACCACTCTGGAAACACCATATATTTT.

This chain joins TRBV6-1 and TRBJ1-2; no reliable D call. The CDR3 is 14 residues long. CDR1 is MNHNS and CDR2 is SASEGT in the germline V gene. V shed 5 bases and J shed 8 bases, with 18 bases lying between them. CDR3 residues: CASSPSARRYGYTF. The CDR3 nucleotides read TGTGCCAGCAGTCCGTCCGCGCGCCGCTACGGCTACACCTTC.

V usage is TRBV19 and J usage is TRBJ2-5; 11 bases align to TRBD1. Trimming took 8 bases from V and 2 from J; bases not matched to a gene: 10. This CDR3 is built from 16 residues. Germline V gene sequence: CDR1 LNHDA, CDR2 SQIVND (reference sequence). CDR3 residues: CASRRMDRGRQETQYF. The CDR3 nucleotides are TGTGCCAGTCGCCGCATGGACAGGGGGCGGCAAGAGACCCAGTACTTC.